This entry lists 18 T cell receptor beta chains sequenced from one sample in a study of a mutant IDH1 vaccine in newly diagnosed glioma. Time point in this sample: week 47, end of study. The study gave 300 ug of mutant IDH1 20-mer peptide per vaccine dose, with topical imiquimod. Repertoires were generated with immunoSEQ multiplex PCR, while TCRdb's copy carries only in-frame clones and drops some. The sample lists 20,000 to 30,000 clones, about 81% seen once, with 3.8% in the top ten. Their antigens remain unidentified. The specimen was PBMCs, collected from a glioma patient whose treatment included an IDH1 peptide vaccine. These receptors came from a man aged 40-49 years with glioma. Some clones in this sample may be carry-over from other donors' samples.

The chain links TRBV18 to TRBJ2-3, with TRBD1 as a possible D gene (6 bases). The CDR3 is 12 residues long. Germline CDR1 and CDR2: KGHSH and LQKENI. V was pared by 10 bases and J by 1 base, with 9 bases between. DNA for the CDR3: TGTGCCACAAGACAGGGCACAGATACGCAGTATTTT. It codes for CATRQGTDTQYF.

V usage is TRBV2 and J usage is TRBJ1-4, with TRBD1 identical over 8 bases. CDR3 length: 15 amino acids. In germline, CDR1 is SNHLY, CDR2 FYNNEI. Unmatched junction bases numbered 11, after V lost 6 bases and J lost 8 bases. Here the CDR3 reads CASSYRTGLGEKLFF. CDR3 coding DNA: TGTGCCAGCAGCTACCGGACAGGGCTAGGGGAAAAACTGTTTTTT.

This chain connects TRBV6-5 to TRBJ2-2; D may be TRBD1 (5 bases). With 2 bases removed from V and 1 base from J, the gap between germline ends came to 11 bases. This CDR3 is built from 16 residues. Germline V gives CDR1 MNHEY, CDR2 SVGAGI. The CDR3 reads CASSYGVGQNTGELFF. Here the CDR3 DNA reads TGTGCCAGCAGTTACGGGGTGGGGCAGAACACCGGGGAGCTGTTTTTT.

This rearrangement joins TRBV4-1 to TRBJ1-6; possible D gene TRBD1, 5 bases. This CDR3 contains 15 residues. Germline V gene sequence: CDR1 MGHRA, CDR2 YSYEKL. V lost 0 bases and J 7 bases, leaving 10 bases between the germline ends. CDR3 DNA sequence: TGCGCCAGCAGCCAAGAGATAGGGGTAAATTCACCCCTCCACTTT. Its translation is CASSQEIGVNSPLHF.

The chain has TRBV29-1 and TRBJ2-3, with TRBD1 matching over 10 bases. The CDR3 has 15 residues. The germline V gene has CDR1 SQVTM and CDR2 ANQGSEA. Losses at the gene ends were 7 bases for V and 3 bases for J; bases not matched to a gene: 10. In DNA, the CDR3 is TGCAGCGCCTATGACAGGGGGCGAGGAACAGATACGCAGTATTTT. Amino acids: CSAYDRGRGTDTQYF.

This rearrangement joins TRBV6-1 to TRBJ2-2; 7 nucleotides match TRBD1. The CDR3 sequence is 13 residues long. V lost 10 bases and J lost 5; bases outside the gene matches: 7. Germline loops: CDR1 MNHNS, CDR2 SASEGT. CDR3: CAIFTGVTGELFF. In DNA, the CDR3 is TGTGCCATCTTCACAGGGGTAACCGGGGAGCTGTTTTTT.

CDR3: CAWSVQYKNEQFF. CDR3 coding DNA: TGTGCCTGGAGTGTACAGTATAAAAATGAGCAGTTCTTC. The genes are TRBV30 and TRBJ2-1, with no clear D. V lost 0 bases, J lost 7 bases, and 10 bases lay in between. The germline CDR1 and CDR2 sequences are GTSNPN and SVGIG (reference sequence). The CDR3 loop spans 13 amino acids.

This chain joins TRBV10-3 and TRBJ1-5, with 7 bases matching TRBD1. CDR1 and CDR2 from the germline V gene are ENHRY and SYGVKD. Losses at the gene ends were 6 bases for V and 0 bases for J; bases not matched to a gene: 5. The CDR3 sequence is 15 residues long. The CDR3 region has the DNA TGTGCCATCAGCGAGACAGGGACTAGCAATCAGCCCCAGCATTTT. This translates into CAISETGTSNQPQHF.

This clone was seen a single time. The V call is TRBV5-1, the J call TRBJ2-1; 9 bases match TRBD1. CDR1 is SGHRS and CDR2 is YFSETQ in the germline V gene. There are 15 residues in the CDR3. The V gene end was trimmed by 4 bases and the J gene end by 6 bases; junction bases not matched to a gene: 8. The CDR3, as DNA: TGCGCCAGCAGCCCGGGGACAGGGTGGTCCAATGAGCAGTTCTTC. This codes for CASSPGTGWSNEQFF.

The chain couples TRBV7-9 to TRBJ2-5; D gene uncertain. Germline V gives CDR1 SEHNR, CDR2 FQNEAQ (reference sequence). V gave up 2 bases and J gave up 3 bases, with 7 bases separating them. This CDR3 contains 13 residues. CDR3 bases: TGTGCCAGCAGCTTAAGCCTGGAAGAGACCCAGTACTTC. Its translation: CASSLSLEETQYF.

The chain links TRBV15 to TRBJ2-4; TRBD2 matches 14 bases. Germline V gene sequence: CDR1 LNHNV, CDR2 YYDKDF (reference sequence). This CDR3 is 19 amino acids long. V dropped 5 bases and J dropped 0; count of bases not matched to a gene: 9. The CDR3 loop is CATSGTSGGIKLAKNIQYF. CDR3 nucleotides: TGTGCCACCAGCGGGACTAGCGGGGGTATAAAACTAGCCAAAAACATTCAGTACTTC.

The chain is built from TRBV30 and TRBJ1-6; TRBD1 might be the D (5 bases). The germline V gene encodes CDR1 GTSNPN and CDR2 SVGIG (reference sequence). CDR3 length: 16 residues. The V end lost 3 bases, the J end lost 13 bases, and 25 bases lay between the germline ends. CDR3 sequence: CAWRDLSGRGKNPLHF. The CDR3 bases are TGTGCCTGGAGGGACCTCTCAGGAAGGGGCAAAAACCCCCTCCACTTT.

The chain is built from TRBV5-8 and TRBJ1-1, with 7 bases matching TRBD1. CDR1 and CDR2 (germline): SGHTS, YDEGEE. This CDR3 contains 17 residues. V was clipped by 2 bases and J by 1 base; unmatched bases: 11. The CDR3 is CASSLIMAGTENTEAFF. The CDR3 DNA reads TGTGCCAGCAGCTTAATTATGGCCGGGACAGAGAACACTGAAGCTTTCTTT.

This clone has just a few counts. This chain joins TRBV6-5 and TRBJ1-5; no reliable D call. The CDR3 is 13 residues long. The germline CDR1 and CDR2 sequences are MNHEY and SVGAGI. Trimming removed 4 bases from V and 9 bases from J, with 13 bases in between. This CDR3 reads CASSSNNIRPQHF. CDR3 DNA: TGTGCCAGCAGTTCAAATAACATCAGGCCCCAGCATTTT.

This chain joins TRBV18 and TRBJ1-1, with D possibly TRBD1 on 5 matching bases. This CDR3 region has 13 residues. Trimming removed 6 bases at V and 10 bases at J, with 18 bases between. Germline CDR1 is KGHSH and CDR2 is LQKENI. DNA for the CDR3: TGTGCCAGCTCCCCGGACACTTTTGCGGTAGCTTTCTTT. This sequence encodes CASSPDTFAVAFF. The variable domain in full, with the rest retrieved from reference TRBV18 and TRBJ1-1, is NAGVMQNPRHLVRRRGQEARLRCSPMKGHSHVYWYRQLPEEGLKFMVYLQKENIIDESGMPKERFSAEFPKEGPSILRIQQVVRGDSAAYFCASSPDTFAVAFFGQGTRLTVV.

The chain is built from TRBV28 and TRBJ1-1, with a tentative D call TRBD1 (6 bases). This CDR3 comprises 15 residues. Germline loops: CDR1 MDHEN, CDR2 SYDVKM. V lost 5 bases and J 1 base, leaving 14 bases between the germline ends. The CDR3 bases are TGTGCCAGCAGTCCGCCGGAGGACAGGAACACTGAAGCTTTCTTT. Amino acids: CASSPPEDRNTEAFF.

This sequence joins TRBV5-1 and TRBJ1-4; TRBD1 might be the D (5 bases). The germline CDR1 and CDR2 sequences are SGHRS and YFSETQ. The CDR3 is 13 amino acids. Trimming took off 1 base at V and 7 bases at J, with 8 bases between the two ends. The CDR3 DNA is TGCGCCAGCAGCTTGTCGAGGGGTGAAAAACTGTTTTTT. Encoded protein: CASSLSRGEKLFF.

The rearrangement uses TRBV25-1 and TRBJ2-2; 11 nucleotides agree with TRBD2. Germline lookup yields CDR1 MGHDK and CDR2 SYGVNS. The CDR3 sequence is 17 residues long. The V and J ends lost 2 bases and 2 bases, in that order; junction bases with no gene match: 4. The chain's CDR3 is CASSETSGGYNTGELFF. In nucleotides, the CDR3 is TGTGCCAGCAGTGAAACTAGCGGGGGTTACAACACCGGGGAGCTGTTTTTT.